This note documents a single T cell receptor (beta chain) sequence. The antigen remains unidentified. TCRdb re-called the RT-PCR reads with MiXCR, one entry per CDR3 protein. This sample has 800,000 to 1,000,000 distinct CDR3 sequences, with about 20% found just once. V lost 6 bases to trimming and J lost 7 bases, with 18 bases between them. The CDR3 consists of 15 residues. This entry is derived from a study of response to subunit inactivated influenza vaccine. Study observations and caveats: The study's authors posited that every seasonal influenza vaccination enlists few new T cells.

The source is a man aged 50-60 years who received an inactivated influenza vaccine. The input for sequencing was PBMCs from blood, taken 4 to 6 days after vaccination. This sequence joins TRBV12-3 or TRBV12-4 and TRBJ1-4; maybe TRBD1 (6 bases). CDR3 bases: TGTGCCAGCAGACGAATGACAGGCAGGGGTGAAAAACTGTTTTTT. It translates to CASRRMTGRGEKLFF.